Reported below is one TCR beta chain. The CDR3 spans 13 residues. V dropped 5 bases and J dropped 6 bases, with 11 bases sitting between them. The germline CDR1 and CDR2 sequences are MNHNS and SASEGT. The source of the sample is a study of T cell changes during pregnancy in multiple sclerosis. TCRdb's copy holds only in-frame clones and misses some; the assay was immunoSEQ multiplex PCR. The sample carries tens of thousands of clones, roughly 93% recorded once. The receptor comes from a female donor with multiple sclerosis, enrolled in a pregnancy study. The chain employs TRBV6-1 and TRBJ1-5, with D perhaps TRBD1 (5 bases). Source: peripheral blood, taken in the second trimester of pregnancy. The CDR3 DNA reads TGTGCCAGCAGTCCGACAGCGCGTCAGCCCCAGCATTTT. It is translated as CASSPTARQPQHF.